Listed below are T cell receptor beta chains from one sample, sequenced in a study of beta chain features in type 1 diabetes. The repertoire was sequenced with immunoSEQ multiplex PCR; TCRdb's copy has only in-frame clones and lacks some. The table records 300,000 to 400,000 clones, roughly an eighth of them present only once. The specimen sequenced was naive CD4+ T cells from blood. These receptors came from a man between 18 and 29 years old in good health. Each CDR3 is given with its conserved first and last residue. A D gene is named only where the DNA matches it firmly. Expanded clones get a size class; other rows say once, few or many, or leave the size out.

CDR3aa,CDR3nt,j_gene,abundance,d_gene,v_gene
CATSRDLVLTGELFF,TGTGCCACCAGCAGAGATCTCGTCTTAACCGGGGAGCTGTTTTTT,TRBJ2-2,-,-,TRBV15
CASRRAREYNEQFF,TGTGCCAGCAGGAGGGCGCGAGAATACAATGAGCAGTTCTTC,TRBJ2-1,few,-,TRBV2
CASRSAGVYEQYF,TGTGCCAGTCGATCAGCAGGGGTCTACGAGCAGTACTTC,TRBJ2-7,few,-,TRBV28
CASSASGTPNEKLFF,TGTGCCAGCAGTGCGTCCGGGACTCCTAATGAAAAACTGTTTTTT,TRBJ1-4,-,-,TRBV6-4
CASSHSTGLGETQYF,TGCGCCAGCAGTCACTCGACAGGGTTGGGAGAGACCCAGTACTTC,TRBJ2-5,many,TRBD1,TRBV23-1
CASSRGGGRNEQFF,TGTGCCAGCAGCCGGGGAGGAGGGCGAAATGAGCAGTTCTTC,TRBJ2-1,few,-,TRBV7-2
CASSQDTGGLAGELFF,TGCGCCAGCAGCCAAGATACAGGGGGCTTAGCAGGGGAGCTGTTTTTT,TRBJ2-2,few,TRBD1,TRBV4-3
CASSKERKLFF,TGTGCCAGCAGCAAAGAGAGGAAACTGTTTTTT,TRBJ1-4,-,-,TRBV11-2
CASSQTVRTGELFF,TGTGCCAGTAGTCAGACAGTTCGCACCGGGGAGCTGTTTTTT,TRBJ2-2,few,-,TRBV19
CASRLGRVSNQPQHF,TGTGCCAGCAGACTAGGGCGGGTTAGCAATCAGCCCCAGCATTTT,TRBJ1-5,-,-,TRBV7-2
CASSLVADTQYF,TGTGCCAGCAGCCTAGTCGCAGATACGCAGTATTTT,TRBJ2-3,few,-,TRBV7-9
CASSVGLAQPQHF,TGTGCCAGCAGCGTAGGATTGGCTCAGCCCCAGCATTTT,TRBJ1-5,few,-,TRBV9
CASSFSGGARNSPLHF,TGTGCCAGCAGTTTTTCCGGGGGGGCACGCAATTCACCCCTCCACTTT,TRBJ1-6,-,-,TRBV27
CASSPRLPDTQYF,TGCGCCAGCAGCCCGCGTCTCCCTGATACGCAGTATTTT,TRBJ2-3,few,-,TRBV4-3
CASRGSVPYEQYF,TGTGCCAGCAGGGGTAGCGTCCCCTACGAGCAGTACTTC,TRBJ2-7,few,-,TRBV28
CASSSDTMPQHF,TGTGCCAGCAGCTCGGACACAATGCCCCAGCATTTT,TRBJ1-5,few,-,TRBV7-9
CASSLPQLNTEAFF,TGTGCCAGCAGTTTACCCCAGTTGAACACTGAAGCTTTCTTT,TRBJ1-1,-,-,TRBV28
CASSLRTGRADTQYF,TGTGCCAGCAGCTTACGGACAGGGAGAGCAGATACGCAGTATTTT,TRBJ2-3,-,TRBD1,TRBV7-9
CASSPRYPGQRSGANVLTF,TGTGCCAGCAGCCCGCGATATCCGGGACAGCGCTCTGGGGCCAACGTCCTGACTTTC,TRBJ2-6,-,TRBD1,TRBV7-2
CASREPRDRGFSYEQYF,TGTGCCAGCAGGGAACCCCGGGACAGGGGGTTCTCCTACGAGCAGTACTTC,TRBJ2-7,few,TRBD1,TRBV2
CASSFNGGFTDTQYF,TGCGCCAGCAGCTTTAACGGGGGATTCACAGATACGCAGTATTTT,TRBJ2-3,-,-,TRBV5-1
CASSPVTDSGNTIYF,TGTGCCAGCTCACCAGTGACAGACTCTGGAAACACCATATATTTT,TRBJ1-3,-,-,TRBV18
CASSQDRQTLIYEQYF,TGCGCCAGCAGCCAAGATCGACAGACACTGATCTACGAGCAGTACTTC,TRBJ2-7,-,-,TRBV4-3
CASRHRSSGANVLTF,TGTGCCAGCAGGCACAGGAGCTCTGGGGCCAACGTCCTGACTTTC,TRBJ2-6,few,-,TRBV5-6
CASSSTGTGTTQYF,TGTGCCAGCAGCTCTACCGGGACAGGGACTACGCAGTATTTT,TRBJ2-3,few,TRBD1,TRBV7-3
CASSQDPGLNTDTQYF,TGCGCCAGCAGCCAAGACCCAGGACTCAACACAGATACGCAGTATTTT,TRBJ2-3,few,-,TRBV4-3
CAWSMQGNQPQHF,TGTGCCTGGAGTATGCAGGGCAATCAGCCCCAGCATTTT,TRBJ1-5,-,-,TRBV30
CASSLRGQEGYTF,TGTGCCAGCAGTTTGAGGGGGCAAGAAGGCTACACCTTC,TRBJ1-2,-,TRBD1,TRBV28
CASSVDGGEHEQYF,TGTGCCAGCAGCGTAGATGGGGGGGAGCACGAGCAGTACTTC,TRBJ2-7,few,TRBD2,TRBV9
CAWRATLSFYGYTF,TGTGCCTGGAGGGCGACACTGTCATTCTATGGCTACACCTTC,TRBJ1-2,-,-,TRBV30
CASIGLAGTGELFF,TGTGCCAGCATCGGTCTAGCGGGAACCGGGGAGCTGTTTTTT,TRBJ2-2,-,TRBD2,TRBV4-2
CASSLVQGPYEQYF,TGTGCCAGCAGCTTAGTCCAGGGTCCCTACGAGCAGTACTTC,TRBJ2-7,-,-,TRBV7-9
CAFRDYNSPLHF,TGTGCCTTCCGGGACTATAATTCACCCCTCCACTTT,TRBJ1-6,few,-,TRBV30
CASSYSINSPTGELFF,TGTGCCAGCAGTTACTCGATCAACAGTCCGACCGGGGAGCTGTTTTTT,TRBJ2-2,-,-,TRBV6-5
CATSRALGSHEQYF,TGTGCCACCAGCAGAGCCCTCGGTTCCCACGAGCAGTACTTC,TRBJ2-7,few,-,TRBV15
CASSSPPGGAFF,TGTGCCAGCAGTTCACCCCCAGGGGGCGCATTCTTC,TRBJ2-4,-,TRBD1,TRBV28
CASSRNPGNTGELFF,TGTGCCAGCAGTCGTAACCCGGGTAACACCGGGGAGCTGTTTTTT,TRBJ2-2,few,-,TRBV9
CASNPGLAYYNEQFF,TGTGCCAGCAACCCAGGACTAGCCTACTACAATGAGCAGTTCTTC,TRBJ2-1,-,TRBD2,TRBV9
CASTLGTGDSYEQYF,TGTGCCAGCACCCTGGGGACAGGCGACTCCTACGAGCAGTACTTC,TRBJ2-7,few,TRBD1,TRBV28
CASSFAQVDNEQFF,TGTGCCAGCAGCTTCGCACAGGTCGACAATGAGCAGTTCTTC,TRBJ2-1,-,-,TRBV7-8
CASSPTMNTEAFF,TGTGCCAGCAGCCCGACAATGAACACTGAAGCTTTCTTT,TRBJ1-1,-,-,TRBV7-2
CSVEQGSGYGYTF,TGCAGCGTTGAACAGGGATCGGGCTATGGCTACACCTTC,TRBJ1-2,few,-,TRBV29-1
CASSLGDRVYEQYF,TGTGCCAGCAGTTTAGGGGACAGGGTGTACGAGCAGTACTTC,TRBJ2-7,-,TRBD1,TRBV28
CASSLAFESVYEQYF,TGTGCCAGCAGCTTAGCGTTTGAATCAGTCTACGAGCAGTACTTC,TRBJ2-7,-,-,TRBV7-2
CASSLAGGRAYEQYF,TGTGCCAGCAGCTTAGCGGGCGGGAGGGCGTACGAGCAGTACTTC,TRBJ2-7,few,TRBD2,TRBV7-2
CASSLDLAGYNEQFF,TGTGCCAGCAGCTTAGACCTAGCGGGGTACAATGAGCAGTTCTTC,TRBJ2-1,few,TRBD2,TRBV7-2
CAWSDRGQQYF,TGTGCCTGGAGCGATAGGGGCCAGCAGTACTTC,TRBJ2-7,many,-,TRBV30
CASSPNLAGGPEQFF,TGTGCCAGCAGCCCAAACCTAGCGGGGGGTCCGGAGCAGTTCTTC,TRBJ2-1,-,TRBD2,TRBV7-3
CASQPQGTGNQPQHF,TGTGCCAGTCAGCCCCAGGGTACGGGCAATCAGCCCCAGCATTTT,TRBJ1-5,-,-,TRBV7-9
CASSLQGNYGYTF,TGTGCCAGCAGCTTGCAGGGGAACTATGGCTACACCTTC,TRBJ1-2,-,-,TRBV7-2
CSVDGTSWETEAFF,TGCAGCGTTGACGGGACTTCCTGGGAGACTGAAGCTTTCTTT,TRBJ1-1,-,-,TRBV29-1
CASSLDRGFEKLFF,TGTGCCAGCAGCTTGGACAGGGGGTTTGAAAAACTGTTTTTT,TRBJ1-4,-,TRBD1,TRBV11-2
CAWSSTGNNAFF,TGTGCCTGGAGCTCTACGGGGAACAACGCTTTCTTT,TRBJ1-1,-,-,TRBV30
CASSLRDSNTEAFF,TGTGCCAGCAGCTTAAGGGACAGCAACACTGAAGCTTTCTTT,TRBJ1-1,few,TRBD1,TRBV7-9
CASSFTGGTEAFF,TGTGCCAGCAGCTTCACAGGGGGCACTGAAGCTTTCTTT,TRBJ1-1,-,TRBD1,TRBV7-9
CAWAGTSAYNEQFF,TGTGCCTGGGCCGGGACTAGCGCTTACAATGAGCAGTTCTTC,TRBJ2-1,-,TRBD2,TRBV30
CASSPRQGSYNEQFF,TGTGCCAGCAGCCCAAGACAGGGTTCCTACAATGAGCAGTTCTTC,TRBJ2-1,few,TRBD1,TRBV11-3
CASSRTGYGYTF,TGTGCCAGCAGTCGGACAGGATATGGCTACACCTTC,TRBJ1-2,-,TRBD1,TRBV6-6
CSAGQGGTEAFF,TGCAGCGCCGGACAGGGGGGAACTGAAGCTTTCTTT,TRBJ1-1,-,TRBD1,TRBV29-1
CASSPSGRGPNQPQHF,TGTGCCAGCTCACCATCGGGGAGGGGACCCAATCAGCCCCAGCATTTT,TRBJ1-5,-,-,TRBV18